The 29 T cell receptor beta chains presented below share a single source sample, sequenced in a study of blood T cell repertoires in COVID-19 (dated by TCRdb to about 2020). Libraries were constructed by the immunoSEQ multiplex PCR assay. As stored in TCRdb, this immuneACCESS dataset retains in-frame rearrangements with V and J assigned. A fraction of the clones does not appear; measured against another copy, unresolved V genes explain less than half of the discrepancy, and the remainder lacks a known reason. The table for this sample lists around 200,000 clones; approximately 87% of them were counted only once. The top ten clones comprise around 21% of the sample. The sequenced sample consisted of peripheral blood. Receptors originate from a man between 65 and 80 years old with active or convalescent COVID-19.

The chain carries TRBV12-3 or TRBV12-4 and TRBJ2-4, with 8 nucleotides matching TRBD1. V was pared by 4 bases and J by 16 bases, with 9 bases of the junction left unmatched. The CDR3 is 12 residues long. The chain's CDR3 is CASSSGQAKCYF. CDR3 in DNA: TGTGCCAGCAGTTCGGGACAGGCCAAGTGTTACTTC.

The V gene is TRBV9, the J gene TRBJ2-7, with unresolved D. V lost 0 bases to trimming and J lost 0 bases, with 10 bases between them. The CDR3 runs 15 residues. Germline-derived CDR1 and CDR2 are SGDLS and YYNGEE. In nucleotides, the CDR3 is TGTGCCAGCAGCGTAGGGGTAGCCAACTCCTACGAGCAGTACTTC. Its translation is CASSVGVANSYEQYF.

The chain recombines TRBV29-1 with TRBJ2-2; TRBD1 is a possible D gene (7 bases). This CDR3 spans 15 amino acids. V lost 5 bases to trimming and J lost 7 bases, with 20 bases between them. CDR1 is SQVTM, CDR2 ANQGSEA, per germline. CDR3 coding DNA: TGCAGCGTTAGAGGTCAGGGGGGTCATGGCGGGGAGCTGTTTTTT. Translating gives CSVRGQGGHGGELFF.

The chain employs TRBV28 and TRBJ2-2, with 8 nucleotides matching TRBD2. The CDR3 totals 16 residues. In germline, CDR1 is MDHEN, CDR2 SYDVKM. The V and J ends lost 0 bases and 5 bases, in that order; junction bases with no gene match: 5. CDR3: CASSLWGASGTGELFF. For the CDR3, the DNA is TGTGCCAGCAGTTTATGGGGGGCTAGCGGGACCGGGGAGCTGTTTTTT.

V and J are TRBV18 and TRBJ2-7; 8 bases fit TRBD1. Trimming took 6 bases from V and 4 from J; bases not matched to a gene: 5. In germline, CDR1 is KGHSH, CDR2 LQKENI. This CDR3 comprises 13 residues. The CDR3 loop is CASSINRGYEQYF. The CDR3 DNA sequence: TGTGCCAGCTCCATAAACAGGGGGTACGAGCAGTACTTC.

V gene TRBV5-4 combines with J gene TRBJ2-1; TRBD2 agrees at 7 bases. This CDR3 spans 16 amino acids. Germline assignment: CDR1 SGHNT and CDR2 YYREEE (reference sequence). The trim removed 2 bases at V and 0 bases at J, leaving 5 bases unmatched. As DNA, the CDR3 is TGTGCCAGCAGCTTCCAGCGGGGAAGCTCCTACAATGAGCAGTTCTTC. It codes for CASSFQRGSSYNEQFF.

The chain couples TRBV5-4 to TRBJ2-5, with D maybe TRBD2 (5 bases). Germline loops: CDR1 SGHNT, CDR2 YYREEE (reference sequence). V was clipped by 4 bases and J by 1 base, with 8 bases between them. The CDR3 spans 13 residues. CDR3 DNA sequence: TGTGCCAGCAGCCCGGGGAGCCAAGAGACCCAGTACTTC. Translated: CASSPGSQETQYF.

J is TRBJ1-2 and V is TRBV6-5, with D maybe TRBD1 (5 bases). Trimming removed 2 bases from V and 4 bases from J, with 11 bases in between. The germline V gene has CDR1 MNHEY and CDR2 SVGAGI. The CDR3 spans 14 residues. The CDR3 DNA is TGTGCCAGCAGTTACGGAAGGGGCCTCTATGGCTACACCTTC. Translating gives CASSYGRGLYGYTF.

Written as DNA, the CDR3 is TGTGCCAGCTCACCAGCGGGGACCCAAGAGACCCAGTACTTC. As protein: CASSPAGTQETQYF. The gene calls are TRBV18 and TRBJ2-5; possible D gene TRBD2, 6 bases. Germline CDR1 and CDR2: KGHSH and LQKENI. V lost 2 bases and J lost 1, with 8 bases in between. This CDR3 comprises 14 residues. Filled out from reference TRBV18 and TRBJ2-5, the complete variable domain reads NAGVMQNPRHLVRRRGQEARLRCSPMKGHSHVYWYRQLPEEGLKFMVYLQKENIIDESGMPKERFSAEFPKEGPSILRIQQVVRGDSAAYFCASSPAGTQETQYFGPGTRLLVL.

The chain uses TRBV6-4 and TRBJ1-5; D is ambiguous. CDR1 is MRHNA and CDR2 is SNTAGT in the germline V gene. There are 13 residues in the CDR3. With 0 bases removed from V and 5 bases from J, the gap between germline ends came to 5 bases. The CDR3 reads CASSDSEDQPQHF. The CDR3 nucleotides are TGTGCCAGCAGTGACTCGGAGGATCAGCCCCAGCATTTT.

The gene calls are TRBV6-5 and TRBJ2-2; D is perhaps TRBD1 (6 bases). This CDR3 has 15 residues. Germline CDR1 and CDR2: MNHEY and SVGAGI. V lost 5 bases and J 0 bases, leaving 10 bases between the germline ends. CDR3 amino acids: CASSKDRSNTGELFF. DNA for the CDR3: TGTGCCAGCAGTAAGGACAGATCGAACACCGGGGAGCTGTTTTTT.

The rearrangement uses TRBV7-2 and TRBJ1-3; D is possibly TRBD1 (6 bases). This CDR3 comprises 17 residues. Germline loops: CDR1 SGHTA, CDR2 FQGNSA. Trimming stripped 4 bases from V and 0 bases from J, with 16 bases between. The CDR3 is CASSSRGGLTSGNTIYF. CDR3 coding DNA: TGTGCCAGCAGCTCCCGCGGGGGCCTTACCTCTGGAAACACCATATATTTT. Based on the CDR3 plus reference TRBV7-2 and TRBJ1-3, the full variable domain is GAGVSQSPSNKVTEKGKDVELRCDPISGHTALYWYRQSLGQGLEFLIYFQGNSAPDKSGLPSDRFSAERTGGSVSTLTIQRTQQEDSAVYLCASSSRGGLTSGNTIYFGEGSWLTVV.

This sequence joins TRBV6-1 and TRBJ1-4; 7 positions agree with TRBD1. Unmatched junction bases numbered 11, after V lost 3 bases and J lost 7 bases. The CDR3 sequence is 16 residues long. Looked up from germline, CDR1 is MNHNS and CDR2 is SASEGT. The CDR3 spells CASSDRTQGFGEKLFF. DNA for the CDR3: TGTGCCAGCAGTGACAGGACACAGGGGTTTGGTGAAAAACTGTTTTTT.

The chain is built from TRBV5-8 and TRBJ1-5; possibly TRBD1 for D (6 bases). Germline V gene data show CDR1 as SGHTS and CDR2 as YDEGEE. Between the trimmed V and J ends, which lost 3 bases and 5 bases, there was a span of 12 bases. CDR3 length: 14 residues. For the CDR3, the DNA is TGTGCCAGCAGCTACACAGGGTTCGATCAGCCCCAGCATTTT. This translates into CASSYTGFDQPQHF.

The V and J genes are TRBV16 and TRBJ2-2; D possibly corresponds to TRBD1 (6 bases). The CDR3 runs 15 residues. Trimming cost V 3 bases and J 0 bases, with 8 bases left between them. Germline CDR1 reads KGHSY; CDR2 reads FQNENV. The CDR3 loop reads CASSHTGPNTGELFF. CDR3 coding DNA: TGTGCCAGCAGCCATACAGGGCCGAACACCGGGGAGCTGTTTTTT.

The CDR3 bases are TGTGCCAGCAGCCCAACCGGGAACCACCCAATCGACTATGGCTACACCTTC. The encoded protein is CASSPTGNHPIDYGYTF. V and J are TRBV7-2 and TRBJ1-2; D is unclear. The germline V gene has CDR1 SGHTA and CDR2 FQGNSA. The CDR3 is made up of 17 amino acids. With 5 bases removed from V and 3 bases from J, the gap between germline ends came to 22 bases.

The chain links TRBV28 to TRBJ1-2; the D gene is possibly TRBD1 (5 bases). The CDR3 contains 16 residues. Germline-derived CDR1 and CDR2 are MDHEN and SYDVKM. V was trimmed by 7 bases and J by 1 base, leaving 19 bases between them. CDR3 region: CASTPPGGTNNYGYTF. In nucleotides, the CDR3 is TGTGCCAGCACCCCCCCAGGAGGGACTAATAACTATGGCTACACCTTC.

The V gene is TRBV5-1, the J gene TRBJ2-2; 9 bases are a match to TRBD1. There are 15 residues in the CDR3. J was trimmed by 7 bases and V by 4 bases; bases with no gene match: 8. In germline, CDR1 is SGHRS, CDR2 YFSETQ. The CDR3 region has the DNA TGCGCCAGCAGCACGGGACAGGGTCGTTTCGGGGAGCTGTTTTTT. Its protein is CASSTGQGRFGELFF.

This clone was observed a few times. The CDR3 nucleotides are TGTGCCAGCAGTTCTAGCAGCGCCTACAATGAGCAGTTCTTC. This encodes CASSSSSAYNEQFF. The chain has TRBV6-1 and TRBJ2-1; D perhaps matches TRBD2 (5 bases). Per the germline V gene, CDR1 is MNHNS and CDR2 is SASEGT. The CDR3 is made up of 14 amino acids. V was cut by 5 bases and J by 2 bases, with 10 bases left in between.

The chain recombines TRBV7-2 with TRBJ2-4; the D gene is possibly TRBD2 (6 bases). Germline V gene data show CDR1 as SGHTA and CDR2 as FQGNSA. V was clipped by 1 base and J by 7 bases, with 14 bases between them. This CDR3 has 15 amino acids. This CDR3 is CASSLGLSGANIQYF. CDR3 in DNA: TGTGCCAGCAGCTTAGGGCTTTCGGGAGCGAACATTCAGTACTTC.

The V call is TRBV18, the J call TRBJ1-1; D gene uncertain. Germline assignment: CDR1 KGHSH and CDR2 LQKENI. Between the trimmed V and J ends, which lost 2 bases and 6 bases, there was a span of 10 bases. The CDR3 has 13 amino acids. For the CDR3, the DNA is TGTGCCAGCTCACCAACCCAGAAGTCTGAAGCTTTCTTT. Residues: CASSPTQKSEAFF.

To note about this clone: The sample holds other DNA sequences that translate to the same CDR3. V is TRBV5-1 and J is TRBJ1-1; 9 positions agree with TRBD1. The CDR3 spans 14 residues. CDR1 is SGHRS, CDR2 YFSETQ, per germline. V lost 4 bases to trimming and J lost 5 bases; unmatched junction nucleotides: 6. The CDR3 sequence is CASSPDRGGTEAFF. The CDR3 DNA is TGCGCCAGCAGCCCGGACAGGGGAGGAACTGAAGCTTTCTTT. The variable domain in full, with the rest retrieved from reference TRBV5-1 and TRBJ1-1, is KAGVTQTPRYLIKTRGQQVTLSCSPISGHRSVSWYQQTPGQGLQFLFEYFSETQRNKGNFPGRFSGRQFSNSRSEMNVSTLELGDSALYLCASSPDRGGTEAFFGQGTRLTVV.

V and J are TRBV4-3 and TRBJ1-1; tentatively, D is TRBD1 (5 bases). Germline assignment: CDR1 LGHNA and CDR2 YSLEER. CDR3 size: 15 residues. V dropped 6 bases and J dropped 3 bases, with 17 bases sitting between them. For the CDR3, the DNA is TGCGCCAGCAGTCCCGGAAACCGGGGGGACACTGAAGCTTTCTTT. This sequence encodes CASSPGNRGDTEAFF.

The chain is built from TRBV15 and TRBJ2-7; D uncertain. Germline V gene data show CDR1 as LNHNV and CDR2 as YYDKDF (reference sequence). The V gene lost 5 bases and the J gene lost 4 bases, with 15 bases spanning the gap. This CDR3 is built from 14 residues. The CDR3 here is CATSDPREAYEQYF. CDR3 DNA sequence: TGTGCCACCAGCGACCCGAGAGAGGCGTACGAGCAGTACTTC.

The chain couples TRBV12-3 or TRBV12-4 to TRBJ1-5, with 8 bases lining up with TRBD1. V trimming: 7 bases; J trimming: 5 bases; junction bases outside the gene matches: 4. The CDR3 has 13 residues. This CDR3 is CASKGTGDQPQHF. CDR3 sequence (DNA): TGTGCCAGCAAAGGGACAGGAGATCAGCCCCAGCATTTT.

V usage is TRBV7-6 and J usage is TRBJ1-4; D is uncertain. The length of the CDR3 is 15 residues. Germline-derived CDR1 and CDR2 are SGHVS and FNYEAQ. Trimming cost V 1 base and J 4 bases, with 10 bases left between them. CDR3 bases: TGTGCCAGCAGCTTAGGAGGCGGATTTAATGAAAAACTGTTTTTT. The encoded protein is CASSLGGGFNEKLFF.

CDR3: CASGLGQENTEAFF. The CDR3 region has the DNA TGTGCTAGTGGTTTGGGACAGGAGAACACTGAAGCTTTCTTT. V is TRBV12-5 and J is TRBJ1-1, with a tentative D call TRBD1 (6 bases). Looked up from germline, CDR1 is LGHNT and CDR2 is FRNRAP. This CDR3 is built from 14 residues. The V gene lost 1 base and the J gene lost 1 base, with 7 bases spanning the gap.

This clone came up once. The chain is built from TRBV5-1 and TRBJ2-2; 10 nucleotides align to TRBD2. V was clipped by 2 bases and J by 5 bases; unmatched bases: 6. CDR3 length: 16 amino acids. Germline-derived CDR1 and CDR2 are SGHRS and YFSETQ. The CDR3 here is CASSLPSGGFTGELFF. The CDR3, as DNA: TGCGCCAGCAGCTTACCTAGCGGGGGTTTTACCGGGGAGCTGTTTTTT.

The chain carries TRBV19 and TRBJ1-2, with a weak D call TRBD1 (5 bases). There are 10 residues in the CDR3. The germline gives CDR1 LNHDA, CDR2 SQIVND (reference sequence). Trimming removed 10 bases from V and 3 bases from J, with 6 bases in between. The chain's CDR3 is CATGDYGYTF. The DNA for the CDR3 is TGTGCCACGGGGGACTATGGCTACACCTTC.